This is a list of T cell receptor beta chains from one sample in a study of T cell responses to AZD1222 COVID-19 vaccine. The table came from immunoSEQ multiplex PCR; TCRdb's copy has only in-frame clones and leaves some out. The sample includes about 140,000 clones, around 90% of them seen just once. The material was peripheral blood, obtained 28 days after the second AZD1222 dose. The receptors originated from an adult who received the AZD1222 COVID-19 vaccine. CDR3s include the opening cysteine and the closing phenylalanine or tryptophan. A D gene is named only where the DNA matches it firmly. Only part of the rows carry a size: once, few, many, or a class if the clone is expanded.

>NA|13|NA|TRBJ2-3|TRBV5-4
TGTGCCAGCAGCTTGGTCGAGGCAGATACGCAGTATTTT
CASSLVEADTQYF
>TRBD2|13|NA|TRBJ2-1|TRBV7-9
TGTGCCAGCTGCCTAGCGGGCTGGAATGAGCAGTTCTTC
CASCLAGWNEQFF
>TRBD2|15|NA|TRBJ2-3|TRBV24-1
TGTGCCACCAGTGATGGACTAGCCGACACAGATACGCAGTATTTT
CATSDGLADTDTQYF
>NA|13|NA|TRBJ2-3|TRBV7-2
TGTGCCAGCAGCTCCACATACACAGATACGCAGTATTTT
CASSSTYTDTQYF
>NA|15|NA|TRBJ2-7|TRBV7-2
TGTGCCAGCAGCTCCAACCCAGGGGGGGGCAACGAGCAGTACTTC
CASSSNPGGGNEQYF
>NA|17|NA|TRBJ1-6|TRBV12-2
TGTGCAAGTCGCTTAGTCGCCAAGGGGGGTTATAATTCACCCCTCCACTTT
CASRLVAKGGYNSPLHF
>NA|12|NA|TRBJ1-5|TRBV2
TGTGCCAGCAGTACAGGGACCCAGCCCCAGCATTTT
CASSTGTQPQHF
>NA|14|NA|TRBJ2-7|TRBV7-2
TGTGCCAGCAGCTTAAAACAAACGGGCTACGAGCAGTACTTC
CASSLKQTGYEQYF
>NA|16|NA|TRBJ2-2|TRBV5-1
TGCGCCAGCAGCGAACAGGGACCTATGAACACCGGGGAGCTGTTTTTT
CASSEQGPMNTGELFF
>NA|17|NA|TRBJ1-6|TRBV11-2
TGTGCCAGCAGCTTAGATTGGGGGAGCTCCTATAATTCACCCCTCCACTTT
CASSLDWGSSYNSPLHF
>NA|16|once|TRBJ1-6|TRBV6-2/TRBV6-3
TGTGCCAGCAGCCACGCACGCCGGGGGTCTGATTCACCCCTCCACTTT
CASSHARRGSDSPLHF
>NA|18|NA|TRBJ1-3|TRBV10-3
TGTGCCATCAGTGAGTCGACTGGGGGACGTTTCTCTGGAAACACCATATATTTT
CAISESTGGRFSGNTIYF
>NA|13|few|TRBJ2-2|TRBV24-1
TGTGCCACCAGTGACCACAACAAAGGGGAGCTGTTTTTT
CATSDHNKGELFF
>TRBD1|15|NA|TRBJ1-2|TRBV5-6
TGTGCCAGCAGCTTGGGGCAGGGGGTGGTCTATGGCTACACCTTC
CASSLGQGVVYGYTF
>TRBD1|16|NA|TRBJ2-5|TRBV7-3
TGTGCCAGCAGCTTAACCCAGGGGGCGATAAAAGAGACCCAGTACTTC
CASSLTQGAIKETQYF
>NA|15|NA|TRBJ1-4|TRBV5-1
TGCGCCAGCAGCTCCACGCGGGGGGCTAATGAAAAACTGTTTTTT
CASSSTRGANEKLFF
>NA|13|once|TRBJ2-1|TRBV3-1/TRBV3-2
TGTGCCAGCAGCCGACAAGGGGCTGGTGAGCAGTTCTTC
CASSRQGAGEQFF
>NA|15|NA|TRBJ2-5|TRBV28
TGTGCCAGCAGTTTACTAACAGGGAGAGGAGAGACCCAGTACTTC
CASSLLTGRGETQYF
>TRBD1|15|few|TRBJ1-6|TRBV19
TGTGCCAGTAGACTCGAAGGACAGGGTAATTCACCCCTCCACTTT
CASRLEGQGNSPLHF
>NA|16|NA|TRBJ2-5|TRBV6-5
TGTGCCAGCAGTTCCTACTTAGGACGGCACCAGGGTGCCCAGTACTTC
CASSSYLGRHQGAQYF
>NA|12|NA|TRBJ1-4|TRBV2
TGTGCCACGGGACGGCCTAATGAAAAACTGTTTTTT
CATGRPNEKLFF
>NA|11|NA|TRBJ1-1|TRBV6-5
TGTGCCAGCAGTTACTACACTGAAGCTTTCTTT
CASSYYTEAFF
>TRBD1|16|NA|TRBJ2-5|TRBV9
TGTGCCAGCAGCCACAGCAGGGGGCGAAGTGGAGAGACCCAGTACTTC
CASSHSRGRSGETQYF
>NA|13|NA|TRBJ1-5|TRBV12-3/TRBV12-4
TGTGCCAGCAGCGTAATAGGCGATCAGCCCCAGCATTTT
CASSVIGDQPQHF
>NA|13|NA|TRBJ2-2|TRBV4-2
TGTGCCAGCAGCCCTCCGTCCGGCGGGGAGCTGTTTTTT
CASSPPSGGELFF
>TRBD1|19|NA|TRBJ1-5|TRBV7-2
TGTGCCAGCAGCTTAAGGCCCCGCAGGGGGCTCGATAACAATCAGCCCCAGCATTTT
CASSLRPRRGLDNNQPQHF
>NA|13|NA|TRBJ1-4|TRBV10-3
TGTGCCATCAGAGAAAATACAGGGGAAAAACTGTTTTTT
CAIRENTGEKLFF
>NA|13|once|TRBJ1-5|TRBV4-1
TGCGCCAGCAGCCAAGATAGGGATCAGCCCCAGCATTTT
CASSQDRDQPQHF
>TRBD1|16|NA|TRBJ2-3|TRBV4-2
TGTGCCAGCAGCCACCCCGACAGGGTACGATGGGATACGCAGTATTTT
CASSHPDRVRWDTQYF
>TRBD2|15|NA|TRBJ2-3|TRBV6-5
TGTGCCAGCAGTCTCAGCGGGGGGGCCGTAGATACGCAGTATTTT
CASSLSGGAVDTQYF
>TRBD1|14|NA|TRBJ1-6|TRBV7-9
TGTGCCAGCAGCTTAGCGGGACAGAATTCACCCCTCCACTTT
CASSLAGQNSPLHF
>TRBD1|13|NA|TRBJ1-2|TRBV28
TGTGCCAGCAGTTTATCCACAGGGGATGGCTACACCTTC
CASSLSTGDGYTF
>NA|11|NA|TRBJ2-5|TRBV5-1
TGCGCCAGCAGCTTGGACGAGACCCAGTACTTC
CASSLDETQYF
>TRBD2|16|NA|TRBJ2-7|TRBV5-4
TGTGCCAGCAGCTTTGCTAGCGGCTTAAGCTCCTACGAGCAGTACTTC
CASSFASGLSSYEQYF
>NA|15|NA|TRBJ1-6|TRBV20-1
TGCAGTGCTAGTGTTCAGGGACGTTATAATTCACCCCTCCACTTT
CSASVQGRYNSPLHF
>NA|15|NA|TRBJ1-5|TRBV18
TGTGCCAGCTCACCTCAAGCGGGGAGCAATCAGCCCCAGCATTTT
CASSPQAGSNQPQHF
>TRBD1|16|NA|TRBJ2-7|TRBV5-1
TGCGCCAGCAGTCCCGAATTGGGGACAGGCTCTTCCGAGCAGTACTTC
CASSPELGTGSSEQYF
>TRBD1|19|NA|TRBJ1-6|TRBV13
TGTGCCAGCAGTTCCCGAGTCGGCGGACAGGAATTTAATAATTCACCCCTCCACTTT
CASSSRVGGQEFNNSPLHF
>NA|12|NA|TRBJ2-1|TRBV4-2
TGTGCCAGCAGCCAAGAGGGGAATGAGCAGTTCTTC
CASSQEGNEQFF
>NA|14|NA|TRBJ2-3|TRBV5-1
TGCGCCAGCGGGGGCGGGAGAGACACAGATACGCAGTATTTT
CASGGGRDTDTQYF
>NA|16|NA|TRBJ2-7|TRBV3-1/TRBV3-2
TGTGCCAGCAGCCAAGAAGACAGTCATAACTTCTACGAGCAGTACTTC
CASSQEDSHNFYEQYF
>TRBD1|13|NA|TRBJ1-1|TRBV3-1/TRBV3-2
TGTGCCAGCAGCCAAGGGGACAGCGCTGAAGCTTTCTTT
CASSQGDSAEAFF
>TRBD1|15|once|TRBJ1-2|TRBV6-5
TGTGCCAGCAGTTGGACAGGGGGAACTAACTATGGCTACACCTTC
CASSWTGGTNYGYTF
>NA|18|NA|TRBJ2-6|TRBV5-6
TGTGCCAGCAGCTTTCTGGACTTTTTAAGCTCTGGGGCCAACGTCCTGACTTTC
CASSFLDFLSSGANVLTF
>TRBD2|13|NA|TRBJ2-1|TRBV29-1
TGCAGCGGAGGACTAGCGCTTAACAATGAGCAGTTCTTC
CSGGLALNNEQFF
>TRBD2|13|NA|TRBJ2-1|TRBV10-1
TGCGCCAGCGGGACTAGCGGGGGTGATGAGCAGTTCTTC
CASGTSGGDEQFF
>TRBD2|14|once|TRBJ2-1|TRBV30
TGTGCCTGGAAGCGGGGGGCCACCGGAAATGAGCAGTTCTTC
CAWKRGATGNEQFF
>NA|15|NA|TRBJ1-3|TRBV3-1/TRBV3-2
TGTGCCAGCAGCCAAGGTCCCGTCTCTGGAAACACCATATATTTT
CASSQGPVSGNTIYF
>NA|12|NA|TRBJ1-5|TRBV6-5
TGTGCCAGCAGTTACTTTAATCAGCCCCAGCATTTT
CASSYFNQPQHF
>NA|16|NA|TRBJ2-1|TRBV7-6
TGTGCCAGCAGCAACACTGGACCCGCCCCCTACAATGAGCAGTTCTTC
CASSNTGPAPYNEQFF
>NA|14|few|TRBJ1-5|TRBV19
TGTGCCAGTAGTAGTACCTCAGGGTTTCAGCCCCAGCATTTT
CASSSTSGFQPQHF
>TRBD2|15|NA|TRBJ2-7|TRBV30
TGTGCCTCCGAACTAGCGGGAGGTCGGGCCCACGAGCAGTACTTC
CASELAGGRAHEQYF
>TRBD1|15|NA|TRBJ1-2|TRBV10-3
TGTGCCATCACAGAACAGACAGGGGTTGCCTATGGCTACACCTTC
CAITEQTGVAYGYTF
>TRBD2|13|NA|TRBJ2-1|TRBV27
TGTGCCAGCAGTTTTACTAGCGGGAATGAGCAGTTCTTC
CASSFTSGNEQFF
>TRBD1|15|NA|TRBJ2-7|TRBV19
TGTGCCAGTAGTCTCCTTCTCCGGACAGGCTACGAGCAGTACTTC
CASSLLLRTGYEQYF
>NA|14|NA|TRBJ1-2|TRBV10-1
TGCGCCAGTAAAAGCCCCTCCAGGGGCGATGGCTACACCTTC
CASKSPSRGDGYTF
>NA|15|NA|TRBJ2-7|TRBV5-1
TGCGCCAGCAGCTTGGGTGACCCCTACGTCTACGAGCAGTACTTC
CASSLGDPYVYEQYF
>TRBD2|17|NA|TRBJ2-3|TRBV7-8
TGTGCCACCATTCCGGGGAGATTGGTAGCGGGAGCAGATACGCAGTATTTT
CATIPGRLVAGADTQYF